These 21 T cell receptor beta chains were all obtained from the same sample, sequenced in a study of identical twins. TCRdb re-called the 5' RACE reads with MiXCR, one entry per CDR3 protein. The table records 500,000 to 600,000 distinct CDR3 sequences, around 20% of them present only once. These records were also assigned to another study, of T cells expressing NK-cell markers.

Source material: CD4+ T cells sorted from blood. The receptors were sampled from a woman aged 18-29 years in good health.

This clonotype was recorded at least ten times. The chain couples TRBV10-3 to TRBJ2-7; 12 nucleotides agree with TRBD2. After removal of 6 bases from V and 6 bases from J, the junction contained 9 bases not matched to a gene. The CDR3 consists of 15 residues. Per germline, CDR1 ENHRY and CDR2 SYGVKD. The CDR3 is CAISYYTSGGTEQYF. CDR3 DNA sequence: TGTGCCATCAGCTACTACACTAGCGGGGGGACCGAGCAGTACTTC.

In this sample, this clonotype turned up many times. V gene TRBV10-3 combines with J gene TRBJ2-3; 9 bases fit TRBD1. Germline V gene sequence: CDR1 ENHRY, CDR2 SYGVKD. V shed 7 bases, J shed 2 bases, and the junction held 10 bases outside the gene matches. This CDR3 is built from 16 residues. The CDR3 sequence is CAITDRTGVFTDTQYF. The CDR3 nucleotides read TGTGCCATCACCGACCGGACAGGGGTGTTCACAGATACGCAGTATTTT.

This sequence joins TRBV20-1 and TRBJ1-5, with 8 bases matching TRBD1. This CDR3 has 14 residues. Germline CDR1 reads DFQATT; CDR2 reads SNEGSKA (reference sequence). Trimming removed 2 bases from V and 4 bases from J; junction bases left unmatched: 4. CDR3: CSARKGQANQPQHF. The CDR3 region has the DNA TGCAGTGCTAGAAAGGGACAGGCTAATCAGCCCCAGCATTTT.

The chain employs TRBV6-1 and TRBJ2-7, with D possibly being TRBD2 (7 bases). Deletions cut 4 bases from V and 0 bases from J, with 13 bases between. The V gene's germline CDR1 is MNHNS and CDR2 SASEGT. The CDR3 extends over 15 amino acids. The CDR3 DNA is TGTGCCAGCAGTGGCCGGGGGGCGGGCTCCTACGAGCAGTACTTC. This gives the protein CASSGRGAGSYEQYF.

This chain joins TRBV19 and TRBJ2-1, with no clear D. Germline V lookup: CDR1 LNHDA, CDR2 SQIVND (reference sequence). Trimming took 6 bases from V and 13 from J, leaving 13 bases between them. This CDR3 spans 11 amino acids. Here the CDR3 DNA reads TGTGCCAGTAGCCTCCGTGACCGCCAGTTCTTC. Residues: CASSLRDRQFF.

In its sample, this clonotype was seen a few times. J is TRBJ1-6 and V is TRBV3-1, with 10 bases identical to TRBD1. There are 14 residues in the CDR3. V gave up 5 bases and J gave up 8 bases; unmatched junction bases: 3. The V gene's germline CDR1 is LGHDT and CDR2 YNNKEL (reference sequence). The CDR3 region has the DNA TGTGCCAGCAGCGCCGGGACAGGGGATTCACCCCTCCACTTT. It encodes CASSAGTGDSPLHF.

The rearrangement links TRBV5-1 to TRBJ2-3; 7 bases are shared with TRBD2. Germline CDR1 is SGHRS and CDR2 is YFSETQ. There are 15 residues in the CDR3. V trimming: 6 bases; J trimming: 4 bases; junction bases outside the gene matches: 11. DNA for the CDR3: TGCGCCAGCAATGCCGGAACGGGGAGGGCAGATACGCAGTATTTT. Its translation is CASNAGTGRADTQYF.

This clonotype was observed at least ten times. V and J are TRBV29-1 and TRBJ2-3; 8 nucleotides match TRBD2. This CDR3 is 13 amino acids long. The junction had 5 bases not matched to a gene; V was cut back by 3 bases and J by 6 bases. Germline V lookup: CDR1 SQVTM, CDR2 ANQGSEA. CDR3 region: CSVDTGGMDTQYF. CDR3 nucleotides: TGCAGCGTTGATACGGGGGGGATGGATACGCAGTATTTT.

The gene calls are TRBV7-2 and TRBJ2-4; 8 bases are shared with TRBD2. Unmatched junction bases numbered 12, after V lost 5 bases and J lost 9 bases. CDR1 is SGHTA and CDR2 is FQGNSA in the germline V gene. The CDR3 contains 15 residues. As DNA, the CDR3 is TGTGCCAGCAGCCCCCGAAATGAGGGACTAGGCATTCAGTACTTC. Encoded protein: CASSPRNEGLGIQYF.

This clonotype was observed a handful of times. The chain has TRBV9 and TRBJ2-2; D ambiguous. The V end lost 0 bases, the J end lost 0 bases, and 9 bases lay between the germline ends. Germline CDR1 is SGDLS and CDR2 is YYNGEE. The CDR3 is 16 residues long. This CDR3 is CASSVGRNANTGELFF. The DNA for the CDR3 is TGTGCCAGCAGCGTAGGACGGAACGCGAACACCGGGGAGCTGTTTTTT.

The genes are TRBV11-1 and TRBJ2-2, with 7 nucleotides matching TRBD2. This CDR3 has 14 residues. CDR1 is SGHAT, CDR2 FQDESV, per germline (reference sequence). The J segment lost 7 bases and the V segment lost 1 base, leaving 3 bases of the junction unmatched. This chain's CDR3 is CASSLVSSGGELFF. The CDR3 nucleotides read TGTGCCAGCAGCTTAGTCTCTAGCGGCGGGGAGCTGTTTTTT.

This clonotype was recorded a few times. V is TRBV20-1 and J is TRBJ2-3, with D tentatively TRBD2 (6 bases). Trimming took off 2 bases at V and 1 base at J, with 10 bases between the two ends. The germline V gene encodes CDR1 DFQATT and CDR2 SNEGSKA (reference sequence). This CDR3 comprises 14 residues. CDR3 in amino acids: CSARRGLGTDTQYF. The DNA for the CDR3 is TGCAGTGCTAGACGGGGGTTAGGCACAGATACGCAGTATTTT.

Ten or more counts support this clonotype. The V and J genes are TRBV12-3 or TRBV12-4 and TRBJ2-3; 11 bases match TRBD2. This CDR3 is 15 amino acids long. V shed 6 bases and J 4 bases; nucleotides not matched to a gene: 6. The CDR3, as DNA: TGTGCCAGCAGGCTCATAGCGGGAGGGCCAGATACGCAGTATTTT. Protein product: CASRLIAGGPDTQYF.

This clonotype was observed at least ten times. The chain recombines TRBV20-1 with TRBJ1-5; D is ambiguous. Trimming stripped 0 bases from V and 3 bases from J, with 3 bases between. The CDR3 covers 12 residues. CDR1 and CDR2 from the germline V gene are DFQATT and SNEGSKA (reference sequence). The CDR3 DNA follows: TGCAGTGCTAGAGACCCCAATCAGCCCCAGCATTTT. The encoded protein is CSARDPNQPQHF.

The chain recombines TRBV7-8 with TRBJ1-3; the D gene is possibly TRBD1 (6 bases). Germline V gene data show CDR1 as SGHVS and CDR2 as FQNEAQ. The CDR3 is 18 amino acids. Trimming left V 5 bases short and J 0 bases short, with 20 bases between. CDR3 sequence (DNA): TGTGCCAGCAGCCCTAGCCCCTATGGGGGCGTCTCTGGAAACACCATATATTTT. It is translated as CASSPSPYGGVSGNTIYF. Supplemented by reference TRBV7-8 and TRBJ1-3, the full variable domain reads GAGVSQSPRYKVAKRGQDVALRCDPISGHVSLFWYQQALGQGPEFLTYFQNEAQLDKSGLPSDRFFAERPEGSVSTLKIQRTQQEDSAVYLCASSPSPYGGVSGNTIYFGEGSWLTVV.

The chain combines TRBV5-1 with TRBJ2-2, with 8 nucleotides matching TRBD2. The CDR3 is 15 residues long. V was clipped by 7 bases and J by 3 bases; unmatched bases: 8. In germline, CDR1 is SGHRS, CDR2 YFSETQ. The CDR3 here is CASDSGARDTGELFF. The CDR3 nucleotides read TGCGCCAGCGATAGCGGGGCGCGAGACACCGGGGAGCTGTTTTTT.

V gene TRBV7-2 combines with J gene TRBJ1-1; D is uncertain. V was shortened by 0 bases and J by 4 bases, with 9 bases between the two germline ends. Germline CDR1 SGHTA, CDR2 FQGNSA. The CDR3 length is 14 residues. CDR3 region: CASSLAGSGTEAFF. CDR3 DNA: TGTGCCAGCAGCTTAGCAGGGTCGGGCACTGAAGCTTTCTTT.

This clonotype was detected a few times. The chain links TRBV5-4 to TRBJ2-3; the D gene could be TRBD1 or TRBD2 (5 bases each). From germline, CDR1 is SGHNT and CDR2 YYREEE (reference sequence). The V end was cut by 3 bases, the J end by 3 bases, with 14 bases between. This CDR3 contains 15 residues. As DNA, the CDR3 is TGTGCCAGCAGCTCGGTGGTGAGGGGTACAGATACGCAGTATTTT. Translation: CASSSVVRGTDTQYF.

V gene TRBV12-3 or TRBV12-4 combines with J gene TRBJ2-1, with a possible D match to TRBD2 (5 bases). There are 14 residues in the CDR3. V gave up 3 bases and J gave up 8 bases, with 14 bases separating them. The CDR3 DNA reads as TGTGCCAGCAGTTTGGGCGGAGGCATAGATGAGCAGTTCTTC. Translated: CASSLGGGIDEQFF.

The chain combines TRBV7-9 with TRBJ1-4, with D perhaps matching TRBD1 (5 bases). Germline V gene lookup returns CDR1 SEHNR and CDR2 FQNEAQ (reference sequence). The CDR3 has 14 residues. Trimming cost V 10 bases and J 5 bases, with 17 bases left between them. In DNA form, the CDR3 reads TGTGCCACCGGAAGGGACCGGGACAATGAAAAACTGTTTTTT. Encoded protein: CATGRDRDNEKLFF.

J is TRBJ1-1 and V is TRBV7-9; no clear D gene. V was pared by 4 bases and J by 1 base, with 16 bases between. Germline V lookup: CDR1 SEHNR, CDR2 FQNEAQ (reference sequence). The CDR3 is made up of 16 amino acids. CDR3 sequence: CASSSVRVGSNTEAFF. The CDR3 DNA reads as TGTGCCAGCAGCTCAGTAAGGGTGGGCTCGAACACTGAAGCTTTCTTT.